The 3 T cell receptor beta chains presented below share a single source sample, sequenced in a study of CD8+ T cells in alopecia areata. Sequencing templates came from extracted RNA that was reverse transcribed into cDNA. Method: immunoSEQ multiplex PCR; TCRdb's copy keeps in-frame clones and lacks some. Here the sample spans roughly 200,000 clones, 40% to 65% being singletons. Treatment reported: oral pan-JAK inhibitor, 5-10 mg twice daily. The sample consisted of CD8+ T cells sorted from blood, taken at week 24, from a patient treated with tofacitinib. The origin of the receptors is a human donor with alopecia areata.

This clone was seen a handful of times. The chain combines TRBV29-1 with TRBJ1-1; no clear D gene. Germline V gene sequence: CDR1 SQVTM, CDR2 ANQGSEA. CDR3 length equals 12 residues. V was pared by 0 bases and J by 6 bases, with 8 bases between. CDR3 protein: CSVEDLRAEAFF. Written as DNA, the CDR3 is TGCAGCGTTGAAGATCTAAGGGCTGAAGCTTTCTTT.

The gene calls are TRBV4-2 and TRBJ1-6, with 7 bases fitting TRBD1. CDR1 and CDR2 from the germline V gene are LGHNA and YNFKEQ. The CDR3 contains 16 residues. With V trimmed by 0 bases and J by 7 bases, 6 bases remained unmatched. The CDR3 nucleotides are TGTGCCAGCAGCCAAGAACCGGGACAGAGAAATTCACCCCTCCACTTT. Translation: CASSQEPGQRNSPLHF.

The chain carries TRBV29-1 and TRBJ1-2; no reliable D call. V shed 5 bases and J shed 3 bases, with 7 bases lying between them. Germline-derived CDR1 and CDR2 are SQVTM and ANQGSEA. This CDR3 spans 11 amino acids. As DNA, the CDR3 is TGCAGCGTTAAGGGCGACTATGGCTACACCTTC. It codes for CSVKGDYGYTF.